This T cell receptor beta chain stems from a study of identical twins. Each CDR3 protein is one row after TCRdb ran MiXCR on the 5' RACE reads. The repertoire has about 250,000 distinct CDR3 sequences, 6% to 8.5% of them found once; the top ten carry around 5%. This clonotype was picked up many times. Its antigen remains unknown. Per the germline V gene, CDR1 is SGDLS and CDR2 is YYNGEE. The CDR3 loop spans 11 amino acids. V lost 4 bases and J lost 8, with 9 bases in between. Study-level results: Twin pairs' shared out-of-frame alpha sequences were enriched in low generation probability. Weaker excess twin sharing was observed in beta out-of-frame sequences. Conclusions relied on cross-sectional statistical analysis, not following the same donors.

A further study also used this sample, focusing on yellow fever vaccine responses in identical twins.

The receptor was derived from a young woman in good health. This sequence joins TRBV9 and TRBJ1-2; no clear D gene. The sample comprised CD8+ T cells sorted from blood. CDR3: CASSPPGGYTF. The CDR3 DNA follows: TGTGCCAGCAGCCCTCCGGGAGGCTACACCTTC. The whole variable domain, filled in from reference TRBV9 and TRBJ1-2, reads DSGVTQTPKHLITATGQRVTLRCSPRSGDLSVYWYQQSLDQGLQFLIQYYNGEERAKGNILERFSAQQFPDLHSELNLSSLELGDSALYFCASSPPGGYTFGSGTRLTVV.